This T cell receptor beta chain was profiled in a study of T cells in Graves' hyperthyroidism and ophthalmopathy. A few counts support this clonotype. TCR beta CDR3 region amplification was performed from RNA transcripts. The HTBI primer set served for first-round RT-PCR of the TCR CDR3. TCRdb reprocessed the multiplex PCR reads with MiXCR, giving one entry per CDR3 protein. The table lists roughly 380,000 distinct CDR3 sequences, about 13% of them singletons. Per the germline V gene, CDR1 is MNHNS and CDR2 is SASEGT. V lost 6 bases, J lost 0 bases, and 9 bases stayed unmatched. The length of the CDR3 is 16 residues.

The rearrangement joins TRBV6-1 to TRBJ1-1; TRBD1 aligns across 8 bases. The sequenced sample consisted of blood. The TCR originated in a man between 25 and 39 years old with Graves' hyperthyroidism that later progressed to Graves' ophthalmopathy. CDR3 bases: TGTGCCAGCAGCCGGGACAGGATCCCCATGAACACTGAAGCTTTCTTT. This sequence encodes CASSRDRIPMNTEAFF.